This T cell receptor (beta chain) was identified in a study of blood T cells in healthy people across ages. This clonotype has just a few counts. The antigen remains unidentified. General study findings and limits: More naive CD4+ cells and higher diversity were found in long-lived than in aged donors.

PCR was performed a second time for roughly 7 to 11 cycles using a sample-barcoded 5' primer and a J-beta primer mix. In TCRdb, the 5' RACE reads were re-called with MiXCR into one record per CDR3 protein. This table holds 800,000 to 1,300,000 distinct CDR3 sequences, less than 25% found once. CDR3 length equals 14 residues. The V gene's germline CDR1 is SGHDT and CDR2 YYEEEE. Trimming removed 4 bases from V and 5 bases from J, with 13 bases in between. These records were also assigned to another study, of T cells of mothers and their children. According to that study: Similar thymic selection effects on TCR recombination output appear in pairs, both related and unrelated. A slight, non-significant increase in overlap was found for related mother-child pairs relative to unrelated pairs.

This sequence was found in a girl aged 2-15 years in good health. The chain recombines TRBV5-6 with TRBJ2-4; D uncertain. The sequenced sample consisted of blood. The DNA of the CDR3 is TGTGCCAGCAGCCCGTTCTGGCCCCAAAACATTCAGTACTTC. Translated: CASSPFWPQNIQYF.